The present T cell receptor beta chain was sequenced within a study of shared clonotypes between healthy human individuals. Study background: CD8 memory received one plate per donor, CD8 naive two, CD4 memory three and CD4 naive three.

For this clone: Its antigen is as yet unknown.

The CDR3 contains 14 residues. V lost 6 bases to trimming and J lost 1 base, with 10 bases between them. In germline, CDR1 is MDHEN, CDR2 SYDVKM. Method: immunoSEQ multiplex PCR; TCRdb's copy keeps in-frame clones and lacks some. The data contain 1.5 million to 2.5 million clones, roughly 95% of them singletons. It was CD45RO-negative cells, positively selected for CCR7, that made up naive CD8 cells, with terminally differentiated effector memory CD45RA+ cells excluded. Overall study results and limits: A handful of donors had about 5.1% of their naive CD4 clonotypes in common. Sequencing depth was a factor that was expected to affect clonotype sharing among donors.

Sequenced input: naive CD8+ T cells sorted from blood. The source of this sequence is a man younger than 35 in good health. V is TRBV28 and J is TRBJ1-5, with a weak D call TRBD1 (6 bases). CDR3 in DNA: TGTGCCAGCAGGGTGGGGGCGAGCAATCAGCCCCAGCATTTT. Encoded protein: CASRVGASNQPQHF.